Listed below are T cell receptor beta chains from one sample, sequenced in a study of shared T cell receptors in the human thymus. Profiling relied on immunoSEQ multiplex PCR, and the TCRdb table lists in-frame clones only, not all of them. The table has more than 550,000 clones, over 75% seen once. The sample was also reused in another study, on human thymus T cells.

The sample taken for sequencing was thymocytes. These receptors came from a boy younger than two with a congenital heart defect. The CDR3 runs from the conserved cysteine through the conserved F or W. The D gene is left open where the match is weak. Size values are once, few and many counts, or a class for expanded clones, and some rows have none.

d_gene,abundance,j_gene,v_gene,CDR3nt,CDR3aa
-,-,TRBJ2-4,TRBV5-6,TGTGCCAGCAGCGGGGCCGATTCGGCCCGGCCAAACATTCAGTACTTC,CASSGADSARPNIQYF
TRBD1,-,TRBJ2-7,TRBV28,TGTGCCAGCAGTCCCCGGACAGGGTGGGTTGAGCAGTACTTC,CASSPRTGWVEQYF
TRBD1,-,TRBJ1-1,TRBV29-1,TGCAGCGACCGGGACAGAAACACTGAAGCTTTCTTT,CSDRDRNTEAFF
TRBD1,once,TRBJ2-2,TRBV19,TGTGCCAGTATCGCCGGGACAGGGGACGTCGGGGAGCTGTTTTTT,CASIAGTGDVGELFF
TRBD2,-,TRBJ2-1,TRBV7-7,TGTGCCAGCAGCCCAGCCCCTAGCGGAGACCCCTACAATGAGCAGTTCTTC,CASSPAPSGDPYNEQFF
TRBD2,-,TRBJ2-1,TRBV14,TGTGCCAGCAGCCAAGCCCCACGGGGGAGGGCACGGAATGAGCAGTTCTTC,CASSQAPRGRARNEQFF
-,-,TRBJ2-7,TRBV7-6,TGTGCCAGCAGCTTAGGTGGGCAGTTGGGTTTCGACGAGCAGTACTTC,CASSLGGQLGFDEQYF
TRBD1,-,TRBJ1-2,TRBV10-3,TGTGCCATCAAGAAACAGGGGAACCATGGCTACACCTTC,CAIKKQGNHGYTF
TRBD2,-,TRBJ2-2,TRBV28,TGTGCCAGCAGCCAGAATAGCGGGCCCAAAGCGGGTTGTGTAGTCGGGGAGCTGTTTTTT,CASSQNSGPKAGCVVGELFF
TRBD1,-,TRBJ1-6,TRBV18,TGTGCCAGCTCACAGAACCGACAGGGTTTGGATTCACCCCTCCACTTT,CASSQNRQGLDSPLHF
-,-,TRBJ1-4,TRBV2,TGTGCCAGCAGTATCCGGGAGAGTAATGAAAAACTGTTTTTT,CASSIRESNEKLFF
TRBD1,-,TRBJ1-5,TRBV6-1,TGTGCCAGCAGTGTTTCCGGGACAGGGGGCGTGAGCAATCAGCCCCAGCATTTT,CASSVSGTGGVSNQPQHF
-,-,TRBJ2-7,TRBV11-2,TGTGCCAGCAGCTTAAACCCACTAACCTACGAGCAGTACTTC,CASSLNPLTYEQYF
TRBD1,few,TRBJ1-2,TRBV4-2,TGTGCCAGCAGCCAGACTAAAAAGGGGGCAGGGTCTGGCTACACCTTC,CASSQTKKGAGSGYTF
TRBD1,-,TRBJ1-2,TRBV4-1,TGCGCCAGCAGCCAAGATCGAAGGGGACAGGAAAACTATGGCTACACCTTC,CASSQDRRGQENYGYTF
-,-,TRBJ2-7,TRBV14,TGTGCCAGCAGCCAAGATAGGGCTAGCTCGGCCTACGAGCAGTACTTC,CASSQDRASSAYEQYF
-,once,TRBJ2-7,TRBV4-3,TGCGCCAGCAGCCAAGGATTGACTAGCTCCTACGAGCAGTACTTC,CASSQGLTSSYEQYF
-,-,TRBJ1-1,TRBV28,TGTGCCAGCAGCGCTACAGTATTTGAAGCTTTCTTT,CASSATVFEAFF
-,-,TRBJ2-1,TRBV7-6,TGTGCCAGCAGCTTAGGGCGGACACATGACTACAATGAGCAGTTCTTC,CASSLGRTHDYNEQFF
-,-,TRBJ2-7,TRBV28,TGTGCCAGCAGCTGGGGCGGCTGCTACGAGCAGTACTTC,CASSWGGCYEQYF
TRBD1,-,TRBJ2-2,TRBV30,TGTGCCGGTCGGACAGGGGAATTCACCGGGGAGCTGTTTTTT,CAGRTGEFTGELFF
TRBD2,-,TRBJ2-7,TRBV4-1,TGCGCCAGCAGCCAAGGCACGCGGGAGACCTACGAGCAGTACTTC,CASSQGTRETYEQYF
TRBD1,once,TRBJ2-7,TRBV11-1,TGTGCCAGCAGCTTTGGACAGGAGATGAACTACGAGCAGTACTTC,CASSFGQEMNYEQYF
TRBD1,-,TRBJ2-7,TRBV4-3,TGCGCCAGCAGCCAGAGCCTTGGGACAGCCCGGACTTACGAGCAGTACTTC,CASSQSLGTARTYEQYF
-,-,TRBJ1-3,TRBV11-2,TGTGCCAGCAGCTTAATCCAGGATAATACTGGAAACACCATATATTTT,CASSLIQDNTGNTIYF
-,once,TRBJ2-7,TRBV27,TGTGCCAGCAGCACGGGAAGGGTGTCCTACGAGCAGTACTTC,CASSTGRVSYEQYF
-,-,TRBJ2-5,TRBV5-1,TGCGCCAGCATGGGGGGAGTGGAGACCCAGTACTTC,CASMGGVETQYF
TRBD1,-,TRBJ1-5,TRBV7-3,TGTGCCAGCCGGGACAGAGATCGGAGCAATCAGCCCCAGCATTTT,CASRDRDRSNQPQHF
TRBD1,-,TRBJ1-4,TRBV7-9,TGTGCCAGCAGCTCCGCCACCCAGGGGGCGCGGGAAAAACTGTTTTTT,CASSSATQGAREKLFF